This TCR beta chain appears in the sequencing data of a study of CD8+ T cells in alopecia areata. General study findings and limits: Normal skin's resident alphabeta T cells are sequenced alongside lesional scalp T cells. Scalp lesions, especially in alopecia totalis/universalis, had higher clonality than normal scalp. Although TCR sharing was seen in mice, sharing across patients was less clear, possibly for HLA-related reasons.

Remarks on this clone: Its target is not known.

Cell sorting on a FACSAria was used to separate CD4+ and CD8+ T cells from the PBMCs. cDNA serving as the sequencing template came from extracted, reverse transcribed RNA. TCRdb keeps only in-frame clones here, not all; method: immunoSEQ multiplex PCR. The table has some 150,000 clones, around 62% seen once. V lost 5 bases, J lost 5 bases, and 9 bases stayed unmatched. CDR1 and CDR2 (germline): MNHEY, SMNVEV (reference sequence). The length of the CDR3 is 15 residues. The clonotype was recovered from a human donor in good health. The sample comprised CD8+ T cells sorted from blood. This chain links TRBV27 with TRBJ2-5, with 9 positions matching TRBD1. CDR3 amino acids: CASSTTGQGGETQYF. In nucleotides, the CDR3 is TGTGCCAGCAGTACAACGGGACAGGGTGGCGAGACCCAGTACTTC.